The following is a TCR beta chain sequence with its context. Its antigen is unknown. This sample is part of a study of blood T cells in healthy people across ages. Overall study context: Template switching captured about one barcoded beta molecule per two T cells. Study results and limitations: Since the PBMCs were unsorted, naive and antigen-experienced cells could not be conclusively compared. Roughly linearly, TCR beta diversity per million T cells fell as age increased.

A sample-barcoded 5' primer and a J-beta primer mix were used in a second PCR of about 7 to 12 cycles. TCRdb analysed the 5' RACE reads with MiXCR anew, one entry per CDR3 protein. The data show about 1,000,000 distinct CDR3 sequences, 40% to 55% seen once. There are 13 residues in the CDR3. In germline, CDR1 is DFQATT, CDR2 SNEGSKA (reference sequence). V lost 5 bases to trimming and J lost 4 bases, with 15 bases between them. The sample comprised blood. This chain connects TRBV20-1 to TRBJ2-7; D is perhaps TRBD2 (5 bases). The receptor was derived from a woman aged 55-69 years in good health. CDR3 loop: CSAATGKSYEQYF. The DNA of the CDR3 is TGCAGTGCTGCAACCGGGAAGTCATACGAGCAGTACTTC.